This TCR beta chain was observed in a study of identical twins. Using its own MiXCR run on the 5' RACE reads, TCRdb lists one record per CDR3 protein. Here the sample spans 450,000 to 650,000 distinct CDR3 sequences, 9.6% being singletons. V shed 3 bases, J shed 6 bases, and the junction held 12 bases outside the gene matches. CDR1 and CDR2 from the germline V gene are LNHNV and YYDKDF (reference sequence). This CDR3 spans 17 amino acids. Study outcomes and limitations: It was possible that invariant MAIT and iNKT cells partly confounded the zero-insertion analyses. A lower insertion count was a feature of abundant cord blood beta clonotypes, with no such feature in memory repertoires. Models, which agreed with sharing between unrelated individuals, nonetheless underestimated the out-of-frame TCR alpha sharing seen in monozygotic twins.

The sample holds a few counts of this clonotype. The target antigen is unknown. These same data were also listed under a study on yellow fever vaccine responses in identical twins.

The sequence was collected from a woman in her late teens or twenties in good health. The chain links TRBV15 to TRBJ1-5; 9 bases line up with TRBD1. The material sequenced was PBMCs. CDR3 residues: CATSSRPGTGRVQPQHF. The CDR3 DNA follows: TGTGCCACCAGCAGCCGTCCCGGGACAGGGAGGGTTCAGCCCCAGCATTTT.